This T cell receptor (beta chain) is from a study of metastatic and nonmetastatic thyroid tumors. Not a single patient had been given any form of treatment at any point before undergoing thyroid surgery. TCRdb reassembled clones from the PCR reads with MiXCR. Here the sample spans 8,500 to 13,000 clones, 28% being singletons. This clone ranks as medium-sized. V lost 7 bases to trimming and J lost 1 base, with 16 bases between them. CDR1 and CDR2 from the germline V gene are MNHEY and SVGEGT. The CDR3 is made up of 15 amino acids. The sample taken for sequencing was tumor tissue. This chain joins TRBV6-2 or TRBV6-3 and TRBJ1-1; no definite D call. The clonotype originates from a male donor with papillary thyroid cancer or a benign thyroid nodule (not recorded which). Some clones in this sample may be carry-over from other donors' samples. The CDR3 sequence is CASNTMWDKNTEAFF. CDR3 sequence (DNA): TGTGCCAGCAACACCATGTGGGATAAGAACACTGAAGCTTTCTTT.